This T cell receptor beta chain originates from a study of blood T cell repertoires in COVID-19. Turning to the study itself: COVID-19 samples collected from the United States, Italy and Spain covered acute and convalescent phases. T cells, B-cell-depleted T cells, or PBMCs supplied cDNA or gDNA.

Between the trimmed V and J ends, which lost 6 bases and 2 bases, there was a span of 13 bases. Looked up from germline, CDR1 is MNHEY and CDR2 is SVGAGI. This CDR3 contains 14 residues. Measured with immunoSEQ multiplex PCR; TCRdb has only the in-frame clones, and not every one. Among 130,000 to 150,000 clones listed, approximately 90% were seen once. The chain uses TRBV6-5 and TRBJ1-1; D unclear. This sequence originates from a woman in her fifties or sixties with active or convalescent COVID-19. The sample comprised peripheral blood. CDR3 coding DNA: TGTGCCAGCAGCCTCGGAGGCAGAAACACTGAAGCTTTCTTT. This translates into CASSLGGRNTEAFF.